Following are 26 T cell receptor beta chains from one sample sequenced in a study of T cells in Graves' hyperthyroidism and ophthalmopathy. From RNA transcripts, TCR beta CDR3 regions were amplified. The HTBI set primed first-round TCR CDR3 RT-PCR. Each CDR3 protein is one row after TCRdb ran MiXCR on the multiplex PCR reads. Altogether around 600,000 distinct CDR3 sequences are present, approximately 42% being singletons, with the ten largest covering 6.5% to 9%. The specimen was peripheral blood or thyroid tissue (not recorded which). Receptors originate from an adult man with Graves' disease, either hyperthyroidism or ophthalmopathy (not recorded which).

This clonotype has just a few counts. The chain carries TRBV7-9 and TRBJ1-2; D gene ambiguous. This CDR3 has 14 residues. Trimming cost V 2 bases and J 5 bases, with 12 bases left between them. Germline V CDR1 and CDR2: SEHNR, FQNEAQ (reference sequence). The chain's CDR3 is CASSLRELGYGYTF. In DNA form, the CDR3 reads TGTGCCAGCAGCTTAAGGGAGCTGGGATATGGCTACACCTTC.

The chain combines TRBV5-1 with TRBJ2-5; 9 bases map to TRBD1. CDR1 SGHRS and CDR2 YFSETQ come from the germline V gene. With 4 bases clipped from V and 3 bases from J, the junction kept 7 bases outside the gene matches. The CDR3 has 15 amino acids. The CDR3 region has the DNA TGCGCCAGCAGCATCGGGACAGGGTTTGAAGAGACCCAGTACTTC. This translates into CASSIGTGFEETQYF.

The chain uses TRBV29-1 and TRBJ2-5; maybe TRBD1 (7 bases). The CDR3 loop spans 16 amino acids. Deletions cut 3 bases from V and 2 bases from J, with 19 bases between. Germline V gene sequence: CDR1 SQVTM, CDR2 ANQGSEA. The CDR3 nucleotides are TGCAGCGTTGAGGGACCAGACAGGGAGGTTCAAGAGACCCAGTACTTC. This codes for CSVEGPDREVQETQYF.

This clonotype was detected many times. The chain recombines TRBV20-1 with TRBJ1-5; D ambiguous. Germline CDR1 reads DFQATT; CDR2 reads SNEGSKA (reference sequence). This CDR3 has 12 amino acids. V gave up 0 bases and J gave up 6 bases, with 6 bases separating them. The CDR3 reads CSARDQVQPQHF. The CDR3 DNA reads as TGCAGTGCTAGAGATCAGGTTCAGCCCCAGCATTTT.

In this sample, this clonotype turned up many times. The chain employs TRBV9 and TRBJ2-7, with 7 nucleotides matching TRBD2. Per germline, CDR1 SGDLS and CDR2 YYNGEE. The CDR3 sequence is 13 residues long. Trimming removed 3 bases from V and 5 bases from J; junction bases left unmatched: 5. CDR3 sequence: CASSGTSANEQYF. The CDR3 bases are TGTGCCAGCAGCGGGACTAGTGCGAACGAGCAGTACTTC.

The chain employs TRBV7-3 and TRBJ2-7, with 9 bases fitting TRBD2. The CDR3 has 16 amino acids. V lost 5 bases, J lost 3 bases, and 11 bases stayed unmatched. Germline values: CDR1 SGHTA, CDR2 FQGTGA. The CDR3: CASSRSPGTSLYEQYF. Written as DNA, the CDR3 is TGTGCCAGCAGCCGGTCCCCAGGGACTAGCCTCTACGAGCAGTACTTC.

This clonotype was detected ten times or more. J is TRBJ1-3 and V is TRBV7-2; 7 nucleotides match TRBD1. The V gene end was trimmed by 1 base and the J gene end by 4 bases; junction bases not matched to a gene: 4. The germline CDR1 and CDR2 sequences are SGHTA and FQGNSA. This CDR3 has 15 amino acids. The CDR3 is CASSLGTGEGNTIYF. CDR3 bases: TGTGCCAGCAGCTTAGGCACAGGGGAAGGAAACACCATATATTTT.

This chain uses TRBV29-1 with TRBJ2-6, with 9 bases aligning to TRBD1. Germline V gives CDR1 SQVTM, CDR2 ANQGSEA. V gave up 4 bases and J gave up 1 base; unmatched junction bases: 11. The CDR3 consists of 18 residues. In DNA, the CDR3 is TGCAGCGTTGTTTCGGGACAGGGACGCCTGTCTGGGGCCAACGTCCTGACTTTC. This gives the protein CSVVSGQGRLSGANVLTF.

A word on this clonotype: With a much larger clone just one base away, this may be a read error. This chain connects TRBV7-9 to TRBJ2-7, with D uncertain. Germline values: CDR1 SEHNR, CDR2 FQNEAQ (reference sequence). This CDR3 is built from 15 residues. V lost 6 bases and J lost 2, with 17 bases in between. The CDR3 nucleotides read TGTGCCAGCAGTGCACCAACGGGCCAGGCCTACGAGCAGTACTTC. It codes for CASSAPTGQAYEQYF.

The count of this clonotype is one. This chain joins TRBV20-1 and TRBJ1-2; TRBD1 matches 8 bases. Per the germline V gene, CDR1 is DFQATT and CDR2 is SNEGSKA (reference sequence). The CDR3 has 15 amino acids. The V and J ends lost 4 bases and 0 bases, in that order; junction bases with no gene match: 7. The CDR3 nucleotides are TGCAGTGCTACCCCGGGACAGGCAACTAACTATGGCTACACCTTC. Its protein is CSATPGQATNYGYTF.

The sample holds many counts of this clonotype. V gene TRBV10-3 combines with J gene TRBJ1-5; D is ambiguous. CDR3 length: 13 amino acids. Trimming took off 2 bases at V and 2 bases at J, with 4 bases between the two ends. Germline V gives CDR1 ENHRY, CDR2 SYGVKD. CDR3 in amino acids: CAISEGGNQPQHF. Here the CDR3 DNA reads TGTGCCATCAGTGAGGGCGGCAATCAGCCCCAGCATTTT.

This clonotype occurred many times. This chain uses TRBV24-1 with TRBJ1-5; no clear D. Germline-derived CDR1 and CDR2 are KGHDR and SFDVKD. Between the trimmed V and J ends, which lost 4 bases and 0 bases, there was a span of 12 bases. The CDR3 is made up of 16 amino acids. CDR3 protein: CATSDSHSHSNQPQHF. Written as DNA, the CDR3 is TGTGCCACCAGTGACTCCCACAGCCATAGCAATCAGCCCCAGCATTTT.

The rearrangement links TRBV7-3 to TRBJ1-1; D possibly corresponds to TRBD1 (5 bases). The CDR3 has 14 residues. Germline V gene data show CDR1 as SGHTA and CDR2 as FQGTGA. The V gene lost 6 bases and the J gene lost 1 base, with 12 bases spanning the gap. Here the CDR3 DNA reads TGTGCCAGCAGGGAGGGGACGGAGAACACTGAAGCTTTCTTT. Protein product: CASREGTENTEAFF.

CDR3 DNA: TGCAGTGCTACAGGGGATTCAGCCTACGAGCAGTACTTC. Protein product: CSATGDSAYEQYF. The rearrangement links TRBV20-1 to TRBJ2-7; possible D gene TRBD1, 6 bases. The germline V and J ends were trimmed by 4 bases and 2 bases, with 12 bases remaining between them. The CDR3 is made up of 13 amino acids. The germline V gene encodes CDR1 DFQATT and CDR2 SNEGSKA (reference sequence).

The rearrangement uses TRBV5-1 and TRBJ1-2; D is uncertain. Germline CDR1 is SGHRS and CDR2 is YFSETQ. The CDR3 is 16 amino acids. Trimming shortened V by 0 bases and J by 10 bases, and 22 bases separated the two germline ends. This CDR3 is CASSLGLSPNPAIYTF. The CDR3 nucleotides are TGCGCCAGCAGCTTGGGCCTTTCCCCGAATCCGGCCATCTACACCTTC.

This clonotype was counted at least ten times. The chain carries TRBV15 and TRBJ2-7; D unclear. The CDR3 contains 18 residues. V gave up 0 bases and J gave up 0 bases, with 18 bases separating them. Germline CDR1 LNHNV, CDR2 YYDKDF (reference sequence). The CDR3 protein is CATSRDLSPRLSSYEQYF. The CDR3 nucleotides are TGTGCCACCAGCAGAGATCTCTCGCCTCGGTTAAGCTCCTACGAGCAGTACTTC.

V usage is TRBV20-1 and J usage is TRBJ2-7; no reliable D call. The CDR3 totals 15 residues. CDR1 and CDR2 from the germline V gene are DFQATT and SNEGSKA (reference sequence). V was shortened by 6 bases and J by 5 bases, with 23 bases between the two germline ends. CDR3 sequence reads: CSASSSPGLPNEQYF. The CDR3 DNA is TGCAGTGCCAGCAGTTCCCCGGGCCTCCCCAACGAGCAGTACTTC.

V is TRBV9 and J is TRBJ2-2; D not certain. The germline V and J ends were trimmed by 4 bases and 9 bases, with 13 bases remaining between them. This CDR3 spans 13 amino acids. Germline V gives CDR1 SGDLS, CDR2 YYNGEE. The CDR3 region has the DNA TGTGCCAGCAGCCAACTACCTGGGCGGGAGCTGTTTTTT. Translation gives CASSQLPGRELFF.

Only one count was recorded for this clonotype. J is TRBJ1-4 and V is TRBV25-1, with 12 positions matching TRBD1. Trimming removed 1 base from V and 10 bases from J; junction bases left unmatched: 7. The CDR3 is 16 residues long. Germline values: CDR1 MGHDK, CDR2 SYGVNS. CDR3 in amino acids: CASSELWDRGQRKLFF. CDR3 nucleotides: TGTGCCAGCAGTGAATTGTGGGACAGGGGGCAACGAAAACTGTTTTTT.

The chain is built from TRBV20-1 and TRBJ1-2; 8 bases agree with TRBD1. The germline CDR1 and CDR2 sequences are DFQATT and SNEGSKA (reference sequence). Losses at the gene ends were 2 bases for V and 3 bases for J; bases not matched to a gene: 8. The CDR3 runs to 15 residues. The CDR3 here is CSARTFDRGDYGYTF. The CDR3 DNA reads as TGCAGTGCTAGAACGTTCGACAGGGGTGACTATGGCTACACCTTC.

Turning to this clonotype: Its ends do not fully match the called genes, so a read error is possible. The chain links TRBV10-3 to TRBJ1-6; D not certain. In germline, CDR1 is ENHRY, CDR2 SYGVKD. The CDR3 totals 16 residues. Here the CDR3 reads CASSLELGQQNSPLHF. The CDR3 nucleotides are TGTGCCAGCAGTTTAGAGCTGGGTCAGCAAAATTCACCCCTCCACTTT.

This clonotype was found once. CDR3 loop: CASSEARGTGELFF. DNA for the CDR3: TGTGCCAGCAGTGAAGCGCGAGGGACCGGGGAGCTGTTTTTT. J is TRBJ2-2 and V is TRBV7-9; D might be TRBD2 (5 bases). The CDR3 is made up of 14 amino acids. Trimming cost V 6 bases and J 5 bases, with 13 bases left between them. Germline CDR1 reads SEHNR; CDR2 reads FQNEAQ (reference sequence).

V usage is TRBV19 and J usage is TRBJ1-5; D may be TRBD1 (5 bases). This CDR3 region has 13 residues. Trimming stripped 9 bases from V and 7 bases from J, with 16 bases between. The germline V gene has CDR1 LNHDA and CDR2 SQIVND (reference sequence). CDR3 residues: CASWPGLGQPQHF. CDR3 DNA sequence: TGTGCCAGCTGGCCGGGGCTGGGGCAGCCCCAGCATTTT. Full variable domain (remainder filled in from reference TRBV19 and TRBJ1-5): DGGITQSPKYLFRKEGQNVTLSCEQNLNHDAMYWYRQDPGQGLRLIYYSQIVNDFQKGDIAEGYSVSREKKESFPLTVTSAQKNPTAFYLCASWPGLGQPQHFGDGTRLSIL.

Many counts were recorded for this clonotype. V and J are TRBV19 and TRBJ2-6; D is possibly TRBD2 (5 bases). The CDR3 extends over 17 amino acids. The V end lost 2 bases, the J end lost 0 bases, and 11 bases lay between the germline ends. Germline assignment: CDR1 LNHDA and CDR2 SQIVND (reference sequence). CDR3 region: CASSISRSGSGANVLTF. DNA for the CDR3: TGTGCCAGTAGTATAAGCAGGAGCGGCTCTGGGGCCAACGTCCTGACTTTC.

This clonotype showed up many times. The chain is built from TRBV16 and TRBJ1-6; 10 bases agree with TRBD1. This CDR3 has 17 amino acids. Germline V gene sequence: CDR1 KGHSY, CDR2 FQNENV. J was trimmed by 10 bases and V by 3 bases; bases with no gene match: 12. The CDR3: CASSHGTGEGLGSPLHF. CDR3 coding DNA: TGTGCCAGCAGCCACGGGACAGGGGAAGGGTTAGGATCACCCCTCCACTTT.

This clonotype was seen a few times. The chain has TRBV5-4 and TRBJ1-3; D not certain. CDR1 SGHNT and CDR2 YYREEE come from the germline V gene (reference sequence). V lost 2 bases to trimming and J lost 2 bases, with 8 bases between them. This CDR3 comprises 14 residues. For the CDR3, the DNA is TGTGCCAGCAGCTTAAAGGCCCCTGGAAACACCATATATTTT. Protein: CASSLKAPGNTIYF.